A single sample gave rise to the 14 T cell receptor beta chains below, sequenced in a study of cytomegalovirus exposure and HLA in healthy donors. The PCR used 60 Vbeta and 13 Jbeta primers. Sequencing was performed with immunoSEQ multiplex PCR; in TCRdb, only in-frame clones are kept and a portion is missing. The profile shows some 150,000 clones, roughly 80% of them singletons. Material for sequencing was PBMCs. The receptors here all came from a woman in her twenties or thirties in good health and CMV-seronegative.

The genes are TRBV7-2 and TRBJ1-5, with unresolved D. The germline V gene encodes CDR1 SGHTA and CDR2 FQGNSA. The V end was cut by 1 base, the J end by 6 bases, with 4 bases between. There are 12 residues in the CDR3. The DNA of the CDR3 is TGTGCCAGCAGCTTAGGCGTTCAGCCCCAGCATTTT. Protein product: CASSLGVQPQHF.

J is TRBJ2-7 and V is TRBV2; tentative D call: TRBD1 (6 bases). Germline assignment: CDR1 SNHLY and CDR2 FYNNEI. The CDR3 is made up of 12 amino acids. V was shortened by 5 bases and J by 6 bases, with 11 bases between the two germline ends. The DNA of the CDR3 is TGTGCCAGCAGTTACAGGGTCGGCGAGCAGTACTTC. Its translation is CASSYRVGEQYF.

The rearrangement links TRBV5-1 to TRBJ2-7; 7 nucleotides line up with TRBD2. Losses at the gene ends were 1 base for V and 5 bases for J; bases not matched to a gene: 15. The germline V gene encodes CDR1 SGHRS and CDR2 YFSETQ. The CDR3 sequence is 17 residues long. The CDR3 region is CASSLYGGGSTPHEQYF. For the CDR3, the DNA is TGCGCCAGCAGCTTGTATGGCGGGGGATCTACCCCACACGAGCAGTACTTC.

The chain combines TRBV7-2 with TRBJ2-3; perhaps TRBD2 as D (8 bases). The CDR3 spans 16 residues. The germline CDR1 and CDR2 sequences are SGHTA and FQGNSA. Trimming pared 2 bases from V and 6 bases from J, leaving 18 bases between. The CDR3, as DNA: TGTGCCAGCAGCTTATCGGGAGGGGGCTGGGGTGATACGCAGTATTTT. Its protein is CASSLSGGGWGDTQYF.

The J gene is TRBJ1-2, the V gene TRBV6-5, with a weak D call TRBD1 (6 bases). CDR1 and CDR2 from the germline V gene are MNHEY and SVGAGI. The CDR3 runs to 14 residues. V lost 2 bases to trimming and J lost 4 bases, with 11 bases between them. The CDR3 DNA reads TGTGCCAGCAGTTACGACAGGTGGGGCTATGGCTACACCTTC. Translating gives CASSYDRWGYGYTF.

V is TRBV19 and J is TRBJ1-5; D remains unclear. The CDR3 loop spans 14 amino acids. V was shortened by 3 bases and J by 3 bases, with 9 bases between the two germline ends. Germline assignment: CDR1 LNHDA and CDR2 SQIVND (reference sequence). The CDR3 region has the DNA TGTGCCAGTAGTATGATCGGGGACAATCAGCCCCAGCATTTT. It codes for CASSMIGDNQPQHF.

The chain links TRBV7-2 to TRBJ1-5; 10 bases are a match to TRBD1. The CDR3 covers 15 residues. The germline CDR1 and CDR2 sequences are SGHTA and FQGNSA. The V segment lost 5 bases and the J segment 4 bases; nucleotides outside the gene matches: 5. CDR3 loop: CASSPRTGGNQPQHF. The CDR3, as DNA: TGTGCCAGCAGCCCACGGACAGGGGGAAATCAGCCCCAGCATTTT.

The rearrangement uses TRBV10-2 and TRBJ2-3; 8 bases agree with TRBD2. This CDR3 region has 18 residues. V lost 2 bases to trimming and J lost 6 bases; unmatched junction nucleotides: 16. Germline V gives CDR1 WSHSY, CDR2 SAAADI. The CDR3 region has the DNA TGCGCCAGCAGTGAGAATAGGCTAGCGGGTCGCCCACACGATACGCAGTATTTT. Residues: CASSENRLAGRPHDTQYF.

This clone showed up just once. The chain is built from TRBV19 and TRBJ1-5; perhaps TRBD1 as D (6 bases). This CDR3 is built from 16 residues. Germline CDR1 is LNHDA and CDR2 is SQIVND (reference sequence). V lost 3 bases and J 5 bases, leaving 17 bases between the germline ends. The DNA of the CDR3 is TGTGCCAGTAGTATTGGTGCAGGCAGGGGACATCAGCCCCAGCATTTT. Its protein is CASSIGAGRGHQPQHF.

This clone appeared a single time. The chain recombines TRBV2 with TRBJ1-5; no reliable D call. Germline-derived CDR1 and CDR2 are SNHLY and FYNNEI. The CDR3 is 14 residues long. With 2 bases removed from V and 2 bases from J, the gap between germline ends came to 7 bases. The CDR3 is CASSEFPGNQPQHF. The CDR3 DNA sequence: TGTGCCAGCAGTGAATTCCCCGGCAATCAGCCCCAGCATTTT.

The chain uses TRBV2 and TRBJ1-4; 8 bases agree with TRBD1. The CDR3 runs to 15 residues. Trimming removed 5 bases from V and 7 bases from J; junction bases left unmatched: 9. CDR1 is SNHLY and CDR2 is FYNNEI in the germline V gene. DNA for the CDR3: TGTGCCAGCAGTCTGATCCAGGGGGCGGGTGAAAAACTGTTTTTT. Translation: CASSLIQGAGEKLFF. The full variable domain, in which reference TRBV2 and TRBJ1-4 provide the parts outside the CDR3, is EPEVTQTPSHQVTQMGQEVILRCVPISNHLYFYWYRQILGQKVEFLVSFYNNEISEKSEIFDDQFSVERPDGSNFTLKIRSTKLEDSAMYFCASSLIQGAGEKLFFGSGTQLSVL.

This sequence joins TRBV5-6 and TRBJ1-3, with D unclear. Germline assignment: CDR1 SGHDT and CDR2 YYEEEE. The CDR3 loop spans 14 amino acids. V was pared by 7 bases and J by 3 bases, with 14 bases between. The CDR3 is CASFTSGLGNTIYF. Written as DNA, the CDR3 is TGTGCCAGCTTCACCAGTGGACTTGGAAACACCATATATTTT.

V usage is TRBV5-1 and J usage is TRBJ2-5; D is uncertain. Trimming took off 4 bases at V and 5 bases at J, with 12 bases between the two ends. Germline lookup yields CDR1 SGHRS and CDR2 YFSETQ. The CDR3 is 13 residues long. The CDR3 sequence: CASSRTRDETQYF. Here the CDR3 DNA reads TGCGCCAGCAGCCGCACCCGAGATGAGACCCAGTACTTC.

In its sample, this clone was seen once. The V gene is TRBV9, the J gene TRBJ1-1, with 10 bases identical to TRBD1. The germline V gene has CDR1 SGDLS and CDR2 YYNGEE. V gave up 4 bases and J gave up 1 base; unmatched junction bases: 4. The CDR3 contains 15 residues. The CDR3 is CASSSRDRGNTEAFF. The CDR3 DNA is TGTGCCAGCAGCTCCCGGGACAGGGGGAACACTGAAGCTTTCTTT.